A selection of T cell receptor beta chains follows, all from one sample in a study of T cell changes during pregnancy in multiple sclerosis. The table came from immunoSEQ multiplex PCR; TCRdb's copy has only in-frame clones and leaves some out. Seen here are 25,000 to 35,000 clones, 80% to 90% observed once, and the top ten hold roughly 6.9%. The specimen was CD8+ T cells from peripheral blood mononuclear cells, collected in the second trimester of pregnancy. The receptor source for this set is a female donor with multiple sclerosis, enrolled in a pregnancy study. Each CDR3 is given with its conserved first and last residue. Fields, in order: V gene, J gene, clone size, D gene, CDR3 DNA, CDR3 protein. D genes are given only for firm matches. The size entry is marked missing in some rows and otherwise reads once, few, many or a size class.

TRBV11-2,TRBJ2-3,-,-,TGTGCCAGCAGCTTAGATTGGGGCGGCACAGATACGCAGTATTTT,CASSLDWGGTDTQYF
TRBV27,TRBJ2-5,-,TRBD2,TGTGCCAGCAGTCCCCGGACTAGCGGGTTCCAAGAGACCCAGTACTTC,CASSPRTSGFQETQYF
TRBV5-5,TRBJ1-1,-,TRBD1,TGTGCCAGCAGCTTGTCAACCGGGACAGGGGGCGCGTACACTGAAGCTTTCTTT,CASSLSTGTGGAYTEAFF
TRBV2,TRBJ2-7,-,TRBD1,TGTGCCAGCACTGAAGGACAGGGATACGAGCAGTACTTC,CASTEGQGYEQYF
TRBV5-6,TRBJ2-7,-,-,TGTGCCAGCAGCTCCAGGGACTACGAGCAGTACTTC,CASSSRDYEQYF
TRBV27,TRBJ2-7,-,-,TGTGCCAGCGCCACACGGGTCACCTACGAGCAGTACTTC,CASATRVTYEQYF
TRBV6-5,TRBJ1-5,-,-,TGTGCCAGCAGTAGCTCGTTGAATAGCAATCAGCCCCAGCATTTT,CASSSSLNSNQPQHF
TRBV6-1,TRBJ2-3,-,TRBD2,TGTGCCACCGGGGGGAGGGAAGAGGATACGCAGTATTTT,CATGGREEDTQYF
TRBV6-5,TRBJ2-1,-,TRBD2,TGTGCCAGCAGGGTTAGCGGGCAATACAATGAGCAGTTCTTC,CASRVSGQYNEQFF
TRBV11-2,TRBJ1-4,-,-,TGTGCCAGCAGCCCCCCAATCGGGGATGAAAAACTGTTTTTT,CASSPPIGDEKLFF
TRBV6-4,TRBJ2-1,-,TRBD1,TGTGCCAGCAGTGGCCGGACAGGGTCTTTCAATGAGCAGTTCTTC,CASSGRTGSFNEQFF
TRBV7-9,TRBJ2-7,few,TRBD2,TGTGCCAGCAGCGGGGACGGGGGGATGATATTTCCCCACGAGCAGTACTTC,CASSGDGGMIFPHEQYF
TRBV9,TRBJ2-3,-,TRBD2,TGTGCCAGCAGCGAACGGACTAGCGGGGGACCTAGCACAGATACGCAGTATTTT,CASSERTSGGPSTDTQYF
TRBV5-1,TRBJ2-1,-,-,TGCGCCAGCAGCAGGGGCAATGAGCAGTTCTTC,CASSRGNEQFF
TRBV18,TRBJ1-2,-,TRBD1,TGTGCCAGCTCACCCCCCCCGGACAGGGTGAATGATGGCTACACCTTC,CASSPPPDRVNDGYTF
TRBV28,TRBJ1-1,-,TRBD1,TGTGCCAGCAGTGTCACAGGGGGGAACACTGAAGCTTTCTTT,CASSVTGGNTEAFF
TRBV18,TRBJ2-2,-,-,TGTGCCAGCTCACCCCAGGGACAGAACACCGGGGAGCTGTTTTTT,CASSPQGQNTGELFF
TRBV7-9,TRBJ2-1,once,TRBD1,TGTGCCAGCAGCTTACGGACAGGGGGCTCCAATGAGCAGTTCTTC,CASSLRTGGSNEQFF
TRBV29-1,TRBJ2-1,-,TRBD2,TGCAGCGTTCCCGGACTAGCGGGGGGGCCTTGGAATGAGCAGTTCTTC,CSVPGLAGGPWNEQFF
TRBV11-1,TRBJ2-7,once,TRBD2,TGTGCCAGCAGTTGGACTAGCGGGGGTTTGGGCGAGCAGTACTTC,CASSWTSGGLGEQYF
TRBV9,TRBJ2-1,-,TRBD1,TGTGCCAGCAGCGTCGGGACAGGGAATGAGCAGTTCTTC,CASSVGTGNEQFF
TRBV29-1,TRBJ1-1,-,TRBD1,TGCAGCGTTGTGACAGGGGGCATCTCTGAAGCTTTCTTT,CSVVTGGISEAFF
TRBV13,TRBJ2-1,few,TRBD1,TGTGCCAGCAGCCCAGAGACAGGGTTTTCAAATGAGCAGTTCTTC,CASSPETGFSNEQFF
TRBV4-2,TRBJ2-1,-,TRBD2,TGTGCCAGCAGCCAAGAGACTAGCGGGAACAATGAGCAGTTCTTC,CASSQETSGNNEQFF
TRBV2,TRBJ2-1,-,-,TGTGCCAGCAGTGAGGGGGGTCTCGATGAGCAGTTCTTC,CASSEGGLDEQFF
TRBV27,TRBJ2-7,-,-,TGTGCCAGCAGTTTAACGGCAGACACCTTCTCCTACGAGCAGTACTTC,CASSLTADTFSYEQYF
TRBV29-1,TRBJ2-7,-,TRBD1,TGCAGCGTAGGACAGGGAAGCTCCTACGAGCAGTACTTC,CSVGQGSSYEQYF
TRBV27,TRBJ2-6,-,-,TGTGCCAGCAGCCTCATCGCCCAGGTTTCTGGGGCCAACGTCCTGACTTTC,CASSLIAQVSGANVLTF
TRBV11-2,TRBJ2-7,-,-,TGTGCCAGCAGCTCGGCGGGGCGGGACGAGCAGTACTTC,CASSSAGRDEQYF
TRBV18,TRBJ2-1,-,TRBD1,TGTGCCAGCTCACTGGACAGGCGACTACGCAACAATTACAATGAGCAGTTCTTC,CASSLDRRLRNNYNEQFF
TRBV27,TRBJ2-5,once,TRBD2,TGTGCCAGCAGTCCCCGGGTAGCGGGAGGGCCGGAGACCCAGTACTTC,CASSPRVAGGPETQYF
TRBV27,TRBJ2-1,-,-,TGTGCCAGCAGTTTAACCGGGAGTTCCTACAATGAGCAGTTCTTC,CASSLTGSSYNEQFF
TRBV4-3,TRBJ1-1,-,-,TGCGCCAGCAGCCAAGAAGTAGTGGGAGAAAACACTGAAGCTTTCTTT,CASSQEVVGENTEAFF
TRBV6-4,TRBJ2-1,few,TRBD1,TGTGCCAGCAGTGACTCAGGACAGGGCTCCTACAATGAGCAGTTCTTC,CASSDSGQGSYNEQFF
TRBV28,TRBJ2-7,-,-,TGTGCCAGCAGTTCCGCGGAAAGGTCCTACGAGCAGTACTTC,CASSSAERSYEQYF